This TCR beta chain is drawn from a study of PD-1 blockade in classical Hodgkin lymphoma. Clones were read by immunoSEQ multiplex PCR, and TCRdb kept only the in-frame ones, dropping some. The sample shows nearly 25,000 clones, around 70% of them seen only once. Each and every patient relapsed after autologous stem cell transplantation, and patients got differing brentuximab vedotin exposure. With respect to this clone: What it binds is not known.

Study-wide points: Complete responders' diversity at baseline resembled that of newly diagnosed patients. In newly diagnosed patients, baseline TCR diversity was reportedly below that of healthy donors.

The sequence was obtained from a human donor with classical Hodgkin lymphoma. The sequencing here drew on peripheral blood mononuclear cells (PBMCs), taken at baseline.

CDR3 in DNA: TGTGCCAGCAGTTACTCTTTTGGGGAGCTGTTTTTT. This sequence encodes CASSYSFGELFF. The rearrangement joins TRBV6-5 to TRBJ2-2; D remains unclear. This CDR3 spans 12 amino acids. From germline, CDR1 is MNHEY and CDR2 SVGAGI. The V gene lost 0 bases and the J gene lost 8 bases, with 4 bases spanning the gap.